This T cell receptor beta chain was profiled in a study of blood T cells in healthy people across ages. General study results and limits: Diversity estimates from one million T cells were considered underestimates.

V was cut by 5 bases and J by 12 bases, with 23 bases left in between. The CDR3 runs to 14 residues. The germline CDR1 and CDR2 sequences are DFQATT and SNEGSKA (reference sequence). Using a J-beta primer mix together with a sample-barcoded 5' primer, a second PCR was run for roughly 7 to 11 cycles. TCRdb re-called the 5' RACE reads with MiXCR, one entry per CDR3 protein. The table shows 1.8 million or so distinct CDR3 sequences, with about 39% occurring only once. For this clonotype: Its cognate antigen is unknown.

J is TRBJ2-1 and V is TRBV20-1; D might be TRBD1 (7 bases). This receptor was taken from a human donor in good health. The source material was blood. CDR3 sequence reads: CSALDRRGRYGQFF. The CDR3 nucleotides are TGCAGTGCTCTGGACAGGAGGGGCCGTTATGGGCAGTTCTTC.